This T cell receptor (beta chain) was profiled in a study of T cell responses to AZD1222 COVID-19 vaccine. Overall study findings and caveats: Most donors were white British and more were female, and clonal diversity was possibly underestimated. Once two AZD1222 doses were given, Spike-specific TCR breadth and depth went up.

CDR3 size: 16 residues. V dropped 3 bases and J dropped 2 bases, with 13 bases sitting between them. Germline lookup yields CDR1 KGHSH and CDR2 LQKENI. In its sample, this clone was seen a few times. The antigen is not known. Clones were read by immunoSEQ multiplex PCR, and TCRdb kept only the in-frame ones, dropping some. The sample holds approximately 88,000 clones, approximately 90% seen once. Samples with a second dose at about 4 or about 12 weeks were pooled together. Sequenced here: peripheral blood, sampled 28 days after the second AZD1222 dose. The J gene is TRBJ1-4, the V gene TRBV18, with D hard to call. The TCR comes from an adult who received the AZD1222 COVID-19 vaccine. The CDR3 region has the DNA TGTGCCAGCTCACCGACCCTCCCCTCGACTAATGAAAAACTGTTTTTT. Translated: CASSPTLPSTNEKLFF. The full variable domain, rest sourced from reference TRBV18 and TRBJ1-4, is NAGVMQNPRHLVRRRGQEARLRCSPMKGHSHVYWYRQLPEEGLKFMVYLQKENIIDESGMPKERFSAEFPKEGPSILRIQQVVRGDSAAYFCASSPTLPSTNEKLFFGSGTQLSVL.